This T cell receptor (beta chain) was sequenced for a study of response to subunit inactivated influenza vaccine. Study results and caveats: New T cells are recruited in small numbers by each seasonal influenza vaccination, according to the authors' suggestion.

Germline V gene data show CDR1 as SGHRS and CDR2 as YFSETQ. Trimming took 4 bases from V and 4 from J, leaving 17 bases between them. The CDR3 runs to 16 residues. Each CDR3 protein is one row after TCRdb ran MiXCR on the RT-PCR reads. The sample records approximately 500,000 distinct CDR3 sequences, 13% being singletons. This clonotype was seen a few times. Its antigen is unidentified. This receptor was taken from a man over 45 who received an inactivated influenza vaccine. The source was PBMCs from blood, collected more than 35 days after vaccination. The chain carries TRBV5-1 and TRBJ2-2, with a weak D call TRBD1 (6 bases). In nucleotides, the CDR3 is TGCGCCAGCAGCCTGGGGGACCTCAGGGGCACCGGGGAGCTGTTTTTT. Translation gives CASSLGDLRGTGELFF.